The 13 T cell receptor beta chains listed next were all sequenced from one sample in a study of T cells in Graves' hyperthyroidism and ophthalmopathy. What was amplified from RNA transcripts were TCR beta CDR3 regions. A first-round RT-PCR of the TCR CDR3 used the HTBI primer set. TCRdb passed the multiplex PCR reads through MiXCR, listing each CDR3 protein once. The profile shows about 590,000 distinct CDR3 sequences, 15% to 19% of them singletons. Sequencing used blood. These receptors originate from a woman in her twenties or thirties with Graves' hyperthyroidism.

This clonotype was counted at least ten times. V and J are TRBV20-1 and TRBJ2-7; TRBD2 matches 7 bases. The CDR3 runs to 14 residues. V lost 4 bases and J lost 4; bases outside the gene matches: 10. Germline V gene data show CDR1 as DFQATT and CDR2 as SNEGSKA (reference sequence). In nucleotides, the CDR3 is TGCAGTGCTATGAGTCTGGGGAGGGAGTACGAGCAGTACTTC. Its translation: CSAMSLGREYEQYF.

The chain couples TRBV30 to TRBJ2-7, with D perhaps matching TRBD2 (6 bases). The V gene lost 1 base and the J gene lost 3 bases, with 10 bases spanning the gap. This CDR3 comprises 13 residues. Germline loops: CDR1 GTSNPN, CDR2 SVGIG (reference sequence). Here the CDR3 reads CAWSAYGGYEQYF. The CDR3 coding sequence is TGTGCCTGGAGTGCTTACGGGGGCTACGAGCAGTACTTC.

This clonotype was seen a few times. The CDR3 loop is CSVTLAGAYNEQFF. The DNA for the CDR3 is TGCAGCGTGACACTAGCGGGAGCTTACAATGAGCAGTTCTTC. The chain joins TRBV29-1 to TRBJ2-1, with TRBD2 matching over 11 bases. The germline CDR1 and CDR2 sequences are SQVTM and ANQGSEA. V shed 6 bases and J 4 bases; nucleotides not matched to a gene: 5. The CDR3 spans 14 residues.

This clonotype was seen more than once but under ten times. V is TRBV7-9 and J is TRBJ2-1; 8 bases align to TRBD1. Germline V gene sequence: CDR1 SEHNR, CDR2 FQNEAQ (reference sequence). V lost 5 bases to trimming and J lost 5 bases; unmatched junction nucleotides: 8. This CDR3 spans 15 amino acids. As DNA, the CDR3 is TGTGCCAGCAGCCAAGGGACAGGCCCCCACAATGAGCAGTTCTTC. The encoded protein is CASSQGTGPHNEQFF.

The chain has TRBV14 and TRBJ1-1; D gene unclear. Germline V lookup: CDR1 SGHDN, CDR2 FVKESK. The CDR3 has 15 amino acids. V was cut by 3 bases and J by 5 bases, with 16 bases left in between. CDR3 sequence reads: CASSHRPVLGTEAFF. CDR3 sequence (DNA): TGTGCCAGCAGCCACCGACCAGTACTAGGGACTGAAGCTTTCTTT.

This clonotype was detected a few times. This chain connects TRBV5-1 to TRBJ2-1, with 8 bases that match TRBD1. The CDR3 runs to 13 residues. V shed 4 bases, J shed 7 bases, and the junction held 4 bases outside the gene matches. Germline V gene data show CDR1 as SGHRS and CDR2 as YFSETQ. The CDR3, as DNA: TGCGCCAGCAGCCGCAGGACAGGGAATGAGCAGTTCTTC. This codes for CASSRRTGNEQFF.

This clonotype was found a few times. The chain uses TRBV14 and TRBJ2-1; 14 positions agree with TRBD2. In germline, CDR1 is SGHDN, CDR2 FVKESK. V shed 5 bases, J shed 7 bases, and the junction held 10 bases outside the gene matches. This CDR3 contains 17 residues. CDR3 sequence reads: CASSKGLAGGRGNEQFF. In DNA form, the CDR3 reads TGTGCCAGCAGCAAAGGACTAGCGGGAGGCAGGGGAAATGAGCAGTTCTTC.

This clonotype has a handful of counts. The rearrangement joins TRBV4-1 to TRBJ2-7, with D unclear. The CDR3 runs 17 residues. Germline loops: CDR1 MGHRA, CDR2 YSYEKL. V was pared by 1 base and J by 2 bases, with 18 bases between. The DNA for the CDR3 is TGCGCCAGCAGCCAAGGAGTGGTGGGCTCCCAAACCTACGAGCAGTACTTC. Residues: CASSQGVVGSQTYEQYF.

In this sample, this clonotype turned up many times. The chain recombines TRBV28 with TRBJ1-6; no clear D gene. Germline assignment: CDR1 MDHEN and CDR2 SYDVKM. V shed 7 bases and J shed 9 bases, with 16 bases lying between them. The CDR3 totals 14 residues. The CDR3, as DNA: TGTGCCAGCATAAGCGGGGAAGGAATTTCACCCCTCCACTTT. Translating gives CASISGEGISPLHF.

This clonotype came up once. This rearrangement joins TRBV6-2 or TRBV6-3 to TRBJ2-1; tentatively, D is TRBD1 or TRBD2 (7 bases each). The V end was cut by 7 bases, the J end by 6 bases, with 19 bases between. The V gene's germline CDR1 is MNHEY and CDR2 SVGEGT. CDR3 length equals 15 residues. The CDR3 coding sequence is TGTGCCAGCACCGGACTAGGACAGGCCTCCAATGAGCAGTTCTTC. Translated: CASTGLGQASNEQFF.

This clonotype appeared many times. This sequence joins TRBV5-1 and TRBJ2-7, with 8 bases identical to TRBD1. The junction had 5 bases not matched to a gene; V was cut back by 4 bases and J by 2 bases. This CDR3 is built from 14 residues. CDR1 is SGHRS, CDR2 YFSETQ, per germline. This chain's CDR3 is CASSKDRVTYEQYF. In DNA form, the CDR3 reads TGCGCCAGCAGCAAGGACAGGGTCACCTACGAGCAGTACTTC.

The sample holds a few counts of this clonotype. The rearrangement joins TRBV30 to TRBJ1-1; tentatively, D is TRBD1 (5 bases). CDR3 length: 15 residues. From germline, CDR1 is GTSNPN and CDR2 SVGIG (reference sequence). Trimming left V 2 bases short and J 1 base short, with 14 bases between. The CDR3 is CAWSRGYRPNTEAFF. CDR3 bases: TGTGCCTGGAGTCGGGGGTACAGGCCGAACACTGAAGCTTTCTTT. Based on the CDR3 plus reference TRBV30 and TRBJ1-1, the full variable domain is SQTIHQWPATLVQPVGSPLSLECTVEGTSNPNLYWYRQAAGRGLQLLFYSVGIGQISSEVPQNLSASRPQDRQFILSSKKLLLSDSGFYLCAWSRGYRPNTEAFFGQGTRLTVV.

The sample holds many counts of this clonotype. V is TRBV5-1 and J is TRBJ2-7; D unclear. The ends were cut back, 1 base at V and 4 bases at J, with 15 bases in the middle. CDR3 length: 15 residues. In germline, CDR1 is SGHRS, CDR2 YFSETQ. CDR3 sequence: CASSLMATGSYEQYF. The CDR3 DNA reads TGCGCCAGCAGCTTGATGGCCACCGGCTCGTACGAGCAGTACTTC.